This T cell receptor (beta chain) was sequenced during a study of T cell changes during pregnancy in multiple sclerosis. This CDR3 region has 19 residues. Trimming shortened V by 4 bases and J by 4 bases, and 28 bases separated the two germline ends. Per the germline V gene, CDR1 is SNHLY and CDR2 is FYNNEI. Data came from immunoSEQ multiplex PCR; TCRdb stores just in-frame clones and leaves some out. The sample consists of tens of thousands of clones, nearly 95% of them appearing once. The specimen was CD4+ T cells from peripheral blood mononuclear cells, collected in the third trimester of pregnancy. The chain uses TRBV2 and TRBJ2-5, with a weak D call TRBD2 (6 bases). This sequence was found in a female donor with multiple sclerosis, enrolled in a pregnancy study. The CDR3 nucleotides are TGTGCCAGCAGTGTCTTGAATGGTAGGATGGGACTCCCAGGAGAGACCCAGTACTTC. It is translated as CASSVLNGRMGLPGETQYF.